This paragraph reports one T cell receptor (beta chain). The antigen this receptor binds is unknown. Qualities for individual bases were not recorded, and no much larger clone is one base off. Peripheral blood CD8+ and CD4+ T cells from healthy donors, Susac syndrome patients and multiple sclerosis patients were profiled by high-throughput TCR beta sequencing. The multiple sclerosis controls were treatment-naive patients who had stable or active relapsing-remitting disease and met the revised McDonald criteria. Bulk CD8+ and CD4+ T cells were purified by magnetic negative isolation, whereas CD8+ TEMRA cells were enriched by FACS. Blood was drawn into EDTA tubes, processed within 24 hours, and PBMCs were isolated by density gradient centrifugation. PBMCs intended for TCR sequencing were frozen in liquid nitrogen and were later thawed in a 37 degrees C water bath. The sorted or isolated CD4+, CD8+ and CD8+ TEMRA cells had a purity of 90% or higher.

The source of the sample is a study of CD8 T cells in Susac syndrome (dated by TCRdb to 2018 to 2020). Regarding the research as a whole: Repertoire sequencing was used to test whether CD8+ T cell activation and differentiation in Susac syndrome was antigen driven. The study compared CD8+ T cell repertoire clonality among 12 healthy donors, around 14 Susac syndrome patients and 15 multiple sclerosis patients. Paper-wide results and their limitations: The number of individuals in the TCR sequencing and HLA analysis was acknowledged as relatively small.

From the cysteine through the phenylalanine, the CDR3 covers 14 amino acids. The CDR3 DNA has 42 bases and is translated from base 1. Trimming removed 4 bases from V and 2 bases from J, leaving 14 bases between the germline ends. Via the germline V gene (reference sequence), CDR1 is DFQATT and CDR2 SNEGSKA. RNA was extracted using the RNeasy kit, and roughly 0.5 to 1 microgram was reverse transcribed with random hexamers. The immunoSEQ multiplex PCR assay, which covers 54 Vbeta and 13 Jbeta segments, was used to amplify TCR beta CDR3 regions. Bias from PCR amplification was corrected by using a synthetic template baseline for primer optimization and for computational correction. In the original analysis: Reads were annotated to V, D and J genes according to IMGT and were analyzed with immunoSEQ Analyzer, with only productive sequences retained. Clonality was computed as one minus Shannon entropy normalized by log2 of the number of productive unique sequences. For each patient and control, public and private clones were evaluated among the 100 most prevalent clones. Susac-specific clones were defined as absent from healthy and MS cohorts, 1052 published viral clones and other ImmuneACCESS disease sequences. In TCRdb, the public reads were trimmed at Q25 with fastp and aligned with MiXCR, with productive beta chains retained. Identical CDR3 proteins give one entry, which carries the most common genes and DNA. TCRdb's processing, not the authors' own work, is the source of the V and J calls. This sample is represented by around 130,000 distinct CDR3 sequences; approximately 89% of them were singletons. Together, the top ten hold around 0.24% of the sample.

The sequencing sample was made of CD8+ T cells from PBMCs. The chain was built from TRBV20-1 and TRBJ2-5, and perhaps TRBD2 as D gene, on 6 matching bases. The receptor was isolated from a human donor with multiple sclerosis. The CDR3 corresponds to CSATGDSEQETQYF. The nucleotide sequence is TGCAGTGCTACGGGGGATTCAGAGCAAGAGACCCAGTACTTC.